This T cell receptor (beta chain) came from a study of blood T cells in healthy people across ages. Study-level results: Aged donors had fewer naive CD4+ cells and lower diversity than long-lived donors.

The table lists this clonotype with a few counts. Its specificity is not known. Combining a sample-barcoded 5' primer with a J-beta primer mix, a second PCR ran for roughly 7 to 12 cycles. TCRdb re-analysed the 5' RACE reads in MiXCR, keeping a single row per CDR3 protein. The table has 550,000 to 650,000 distinct CDR3 sequences, about 29% seen once. These data were likewise used in another study, on T cells of mothers and their children. That source adds: Compared with unrelated pairs, related mother-child pairs had slightly higher, non-significant overlap.

The source of this sequence is a boy younger than 10 in good health. The material sequenced was blood.

The CDR3 sequence is CSARFTGEGADTQYF. The DNA of the CDR3 is TGCAGTGCCCGTTTCACAGGGGAAGGTGCAGATACGCAGTATTTT. This chain joins TRBV20-1 and TRBJ2-3; 7 bases agree with TRBD1. This CDR3 has 15 residues. From germline, CDR1 is DFQATT and CDR2 SNEGSKA (reference sequence). J was trimmed by 4 bases and V by 6 bases; bases with no gene match: 13.